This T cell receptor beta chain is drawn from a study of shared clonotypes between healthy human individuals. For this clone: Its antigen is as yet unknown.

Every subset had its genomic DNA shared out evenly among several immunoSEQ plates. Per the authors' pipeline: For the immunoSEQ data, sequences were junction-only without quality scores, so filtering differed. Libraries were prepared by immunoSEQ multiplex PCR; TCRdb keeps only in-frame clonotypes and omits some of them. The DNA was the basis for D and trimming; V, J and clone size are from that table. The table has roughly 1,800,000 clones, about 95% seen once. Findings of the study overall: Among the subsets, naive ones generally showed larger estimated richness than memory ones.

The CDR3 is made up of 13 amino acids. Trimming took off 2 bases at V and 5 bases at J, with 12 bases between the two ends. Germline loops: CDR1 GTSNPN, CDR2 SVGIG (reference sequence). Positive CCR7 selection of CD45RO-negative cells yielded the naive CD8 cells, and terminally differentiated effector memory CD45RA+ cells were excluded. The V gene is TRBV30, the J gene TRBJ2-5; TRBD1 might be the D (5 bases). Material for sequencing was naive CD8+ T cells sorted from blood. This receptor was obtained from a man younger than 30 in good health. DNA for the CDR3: TGTGCCTGGAGTACGGACATGGGGGAGACCCAGTACTTC. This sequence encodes CAWSTDMGETQYF.